The 29 T cell receptor beta chains reported below all come from one sample, sequenced in a study of Graves' ophthalmopathy and Graves' hyperthyroidism. RNA served as the template for amplifying TCR beta CDR3 regions. RT-PCR with HTBI primers came first, then second-round multiplex PCR. TCRdb redid the calling of the multiplex PCR reads with MiXCR, one entry per CDR3 protein. The data contain 40,000 to 45,000 distinct CDR3 sequences, roughly half of them singletons. The source material was peripheral blood. All receptors come from an adult man with Graves' ophthalmopathy.

The chain uses TRBV7-9 and TRBJ2-5; 9 nucleotides align to TRBD2. The junction had 9 bases not matched to a gene; V was cut back by 5 bases and J by 5 bases. The CDR3 covers 15 residues. Germline V gene data show CDR1 as SEHNR and CDR2 as FQNEAQ (reference sequence). For the CDR3, the DNA is TGTGCCAGCAGCCCTAGCGGGACCGGGGGGGAGACCCAGTACTTC. It is translated as CASSPSGTGGETQYF.

This clonotype was detected ten times or more. This sequence joins TRBV9 and TRBJ2-1, with a weak D call TRBD2 (6 bases). CDR1 is SGDLS and CDR2 is YYNGEE in the germline V gene. The V gene lost 0 bases and the J gene lost 4 bases, with 11 bases spanning the gap. This CDR3 contains 15 residues. CDR3 in amino acids: CASSVDPGAYNEQFF. In nucleotides, the CDR3 is TGTGCCAGCAGCGTAGATCCGGGAGCGTACAATGAGCAGTTCTTC.

In this sample, this clonotype is medium-sized. The chain has TRBV20-1 and TRBJ2-7; D may be TRBD1 (5 bases). The CDR3 spans 13 residues. V was pared by 0 bases and J by 2 bases, with 8 bases between. The germline gives CDR1 DFQATT, CDR2 SNEGSKA (reference sequence). CDR3 amino acids: CSAREKGTYEQYF. The CDR3, as DNA: TGCAGTGCTAGAGAAAAGGGGACCTACGAGCAGTACTTC.

This clonotype has a count of ten or more. The chain uses TRBV19 and TRBJ1-1, with D maybe TRBD1 (6 bases). CDR3 length equals 13 residues. Germline V gene sequence: CDR1 LNHDA, CDR2 SQIVND (reference sequence). Between the trimmed V and J ends, which lost 2 bases and 5 bases, there was a span of 9 bases. The CDR3 reads CASSIRGGTEAFF. The CDR3 nucleotides are TGTGCCAGTAGTATAAGGGGGGGGACTGAAGCTTTCTTT. The full variable domain, in which reference TRBV19 and TRBJ1-1 provide the parts outside the CDR3, is DGGITQSPKYLFRKEGQNVTLSCEQNLNHDAMYWYRQDPGQGLRLIYYSQIVNDFQKGDIAEGYSVSREKKESFPLTVTSAQKNPTAFYLCASSIRGGTEAFFGQGTRLTVV.

This clonotype was found many times. The chain recombines TRBV5-1 with TRBJ2-5, with TRBD1 matching 8 bases. The CDR3 runs 14 residues. CDR1 SGHRS and CDR2 YFSETQ come from the germline V gene. J lost 4 bases, V lost 3 bases, and 5 bases had no gene match. The CDR3 bases are TGCGCCAGCAGCTCCTCAGGGGGCAGAGAGACCCAGTACTTC. Its translation is CASSSSGGRETQYF.

This clonotype was seen only once. The chain combines TRBV20-1 with TRBJ2-5; a possible D gene is TRBD2 (5 bases). Germline V lookup: CDR1 DFQATT, CDR2 SNEGSKA (reference sequence). The V end was cut by 4 bases, the J end by 5 bases, with 17 bases between. CDR3 length equals 14 residues. The CDR3: CSATPGGGSETQYF. In DNA form, the CDR3 reads TGCAGTGCTACCCCAGGAGGAGGCTCGGAGACCCAGTACTTC.

This clonotype was seen ten or more times. The chain links TRBV20-1 to TRBJ2-1; the D gene is possibly TRBD2 (5 bases). This CDR3 spans 13 amino acids. From germline, CDR1 is DFQATT and CDR2 SNEGSKA (reference sequence). V dropped 6 bases and J dropped 3 bases, with 12 bases sitting between them. The CDR3 here is CSAKDGLYNEQFF. CDR3 nucleotides: TGCAGTGCCAAAGATGGACTCTACAATGAGCAGTTCTTC.

This clonotype appeared once. A junction boundary mismatches the germline segment, possibly from a read error. The chain employs TRBV6-1 and TRBJ1-1; weak D call: TRBD1 (5 bases). From germline, CDR1 is MNHNS and CDR2 SASEGT. This CDR3 is 14 amino acids long. CDR3 nucleotide sequence: TGTGCCAGCAGTGACCCGGGGCGGGTTATGAAAGCTCTCTTT. Protein: CASSDPGRVMKALF.

The chain joins TRBV20-1 to TRBJ2-7; D is uncertain. The V and J ends lost 7 bases and 3 bases respectively, with 10 bases between them. This CDR3 has 11 residues. Germline CDR1 and CDR2: DFQATT and SNEGSKA (reference sequence). The CDR3 loop is CSGYGDYEQYF. The CDR3 bases are TGCAGTGGGTATGGGGACTACGAGCAGTACTTC.

The gene calls are TRBV7-8 and TRBJ2-2; D might be TRBD2 (5 bases). Trimming removed 1 base from V and 9 bases from J, with 15 bases in between. The CDR3 spans 15 residues. Germline assignment: CDR1 SGHVS and CDR2 FQNEAQ. CDR3 sequence reads: CASSLDRGVGRELFF. CDR3 nucleotide sequence: TGTGCCAGCAGCTTAGATCGGGGAGTAGGAAGGGAGCTGTTTTTT.

This sequence joins TRBV7-9 and TRBJ2-2; D is uncertain. The CDR3 consists of 13 residues. V was shortened by 7 bases and J by 3 bases, with 9 bases between the two germline ends. Germline-derived CDR1 and CDR2 are SEHNR and FQNEAQ (reference sequence). CDR3 in DNA: TGTGCCAGCAAGGATCGGGACACCGGGGAGCTGTTTTTT. It codes for CASKDRDTGELFF.

Only one count was recorded for this clonotype. The chain recombines TRBV5-1 with TRBJ1-4, with D maybe TRBD1 (6 bases). The germline V gene has CDR1 SGHRS and CDR2 YFSETQ. The CDR3 is 13 amino acids. Trimming pared 2 bases from V and 9 bases from J, leaving 11 bases between. The CDR3 spells CASSFSGDKKLFF. In DNA, the CDR3 is TGCGCCAGCAGCTTCTCAGGGGATAAAAAACTGTTTTTT.

The genes are TRBV20-1 and TRBJ1-2, with 7 bases lining up with TRBD1. J gave up 2 bases and V 4 bases, and 4 bases lay outside the gene matches. Germline V lookup: CDR1 DFQATT, CDR2 SNEGSKA (reference sequence). The CDR3 runs 13 residues. Here the CDR3 reads CSAKNRGNYGYTF. CDR3 in DNA: TGCAGTGCTAAAAACAGGGGCAACTATGGCTACACCTTC.

With regard to this clonotype: The final CDR3 position lacks the conserved phenylalanine or tryptophan, pointing to a likely read error. The chain employs TRBV7-9 and TRBJ2-2; D ambiguous. Germline V gene sequence: CDR1 SEHNR, CDR2 FQNEAQ (reference sequence). This CDR3 region has 16 residues. Between the trimmed V and J ends, which lost 3 bases and 2 bases, there was a span of 13 bases. Here the CDR3 reads CASSFPGPINTGELFS. DNA for the CDR3: TGTGCCAGCAGCTTCCCAGGTCCTATAAACACCGGGGAGCTGTTTTCT.

This clonotype was counted once. The CDR3: CASGSPVGSYNEQYF. Here the CDR3 DNA reads TGCGCCAGCGGATCACCAGTCGGTTCCTATAATGAGCAGTACTTC. The chain links TRBV5-1 to TRBJ2-7; no definite D call. Trimming took off 7 bases at V and 7 bases at J, with 24 bases between the two ends. The CDR3 runs to 15 residues. Germline CDR1 reads SGHRS; CDR2 reads YFSETQ.

V and J are TRBV6-1 and TRBJ2-5, with D possibly matching TRBD2 (7 bases). The CDR3 totals 15 residues. Trimming removed 6 bases from V and 7 bases from J, with 21 bases in between. Germline V gene sequence: CDR1 MNHNS, CDR2 SASEGT. The CDR3 sequence: CASRGGGDTGGTQYF. The CDR3, as DNA: TGTGCCAGCAGAGGGGGGGGGGACACCGGCGGGACCCAGTACTTC.

By sample share, this clonotype is medium-sized (0.01 to 0.1%). The chain couples TRBV7-2 to TRBJ1-6; D remains ambiguous. Trimming cost V 1 base and J 0 bases, with 10 bases left between them. CDR1 is SGHTA and CDR2 is FQGNSA in the germline V gene. This CDR3 comprises 17 residues. CDR3 nucleotides: TGTGCCAGCAGCTTAGGGGTCGGGGTCTCCTATAATTCACCCCTCCACTTT. It yields the protein CASSLGVGVSYNSPLHF.

This clonotype showed up many times. The rearrangement uses TRBV12-3 or TRBV12-4 and TRBJ2-7; D perhaps matches TRBD1 (5 bases). The CDR3 consists of 16 residues. Trimming took 1 base from V and 3 from J, leaving 16 bases between them. CDR3 nucleotides: TGTGCCAGCAGTTTAGGATTCGAAGGGGCCGGCTACGAGCAGTACTTC. This encodes CASSLGFEGAGYEQYF.

The chain is built from TRBV24-1 and TRBJ2-5; maybe TRBD2 (5 bases). The CDR3 is 18 residues long. In germline, CDR1 is KGHDR, CDR2 SFDVKD. Trimming cost V 3 bases and J 2 bases, with 21 bases left between them. CDR3 sequence: CATSDTGFSGQIQETQYF. CDR3 bases: TGTGCCACCAGTGATACGGGATTCAGTGGGCAGATACAAGAGACCCAGTACTTC.

This clonotype rates as large. The chain recombines TRBV7-3 with TRBJ2-1; tentatively, D is TRBD2 (5 bases). This CDR3 comprises 16 residues. Germline assignment: CDR1 SGHTA and CDR2 FQGTGA. Trimming stripped 4 bases from V and 9 bases from J, with 22 bases between. The CDR3: CASSSRGAERLGEQFF. As DNA, the CDR3 is TGTGCCAGCAGCTCCCGGGGAGCGGAAAGATTGGGTGAGCAGTTCTTC.

This clonotype appeared many times. J is TRBJ1-1 and V is TRBV5-1, with TRBD1 as a possible D gene (5 bases). Germline V gene sequence: CDR1 SGHRS, CDR2 YFSETQ. Trimming left V 4 bases short and J 6 bases short, with 16 bases between. The CDR3 is 14 residues long. In DNA form, the CDR3 reads TGCGCCAGCAGCGGGACTGGGGACTGGGCTGAAGCTTTCTTT. It specifies CASSGTGDWAEAFF.

The rearrangement links TRBV29-1 to TRBJ2-4; D may be TRBD2 (7 bases). Trimming removed 3 bases at V and 7 bases at J, with 13 bases between. CDR3 length: 13 amino acids. Germline V gives CDR1 SQVTM, CDR2 ANQGSEA. This chain's CDR3 is CSVEAQGGNIQYF. In nucleotides, the CDR3 is TGCAGCGTTGAGGCACAGGGAGGGAACATTCAGTACTTC.

V gene TRBV15 combines with J gene TRBJ1-1; D gene unclear. This CDR3 contains 13 residues. Trimming pared 0 bases from V and 1 base from J, leaving 3 bases between. CDR1 and CDR2 from the germline V gene are LNHNV and YYDKDF (reference sequence). The CDR3 protein is CATSRDPNTEAFF. The CDR3 DNA reads as TGTGCCACCAGCAGAGATCCGAACACTGAAGCTTTCTTT.

In its sample, this clonotype was seen many times. J is TRBJ1-5 and V is TRBV6-1; D possibly corresponds to TRBD1 (6 bases). The CDR3 extends over 18 amino acids. Looked up from germline, CDR1 is MNHNS and CDR2 is SASEGT. Deletions cut 9 bases from V and 0 bases from J, with 24 bases between. The CDR3 DNA is TGTGCCAGGTCCATAAACTGCGGGACAATCCATAGCAATCAGCCCCAGCATTTT. This sequence encodes CARSINCGTIHSNQPQHF.

As for this clonotype: A much larger clone is a single base away; this may be a read error. The rearrangement joins TRBV12-3 or TRBV12-4 to TRBJ1-6; 9 bases agree with TRBD1. The CDR3 totals 15 residues. J was trimmed by 8 bases and V by 4 bases; bases with no gene match: 6. The CDR3 sequence: CASSSRTGVDSPLHF. The CDR3 DNA follows: TGTGCCAGCAGTTCCCGGACAGGGGTAGATTCACCCCTCCACTTT.

The gene calls are TRBV7-4 and TRBJ2-5; 11 bases fit TRBD1. The CDR3 covers 16 residues. From germline, CDR1 is SGHVT and CDR2 SQSDAQ. The ends lost 5 bases at V and 5 bases at J; junction bases unmatched: 10. The CDR3 nucleotides read TGTGCCAGCAGCCCGCCGTGGACAGGGGGCGTTGAGACCCAGTACTTC. It specifies CASSPPWTGGVETQYF.

The V call is TRBV20-1, the J call TRBJ1-1, with 9 nucleotides matching TRBD1. The CDR3 runs 13 residues. Germline V CDR1 and CDR2: DFQATT, SNEGSKA (reference sequence). The V and J ends lost 4 bases and 3 bases, in that order; junction bases with no gene match: 3. In DNA form, the CDR3 reads TGCAGTGCTAAACAGGGGGCACACACTGAAGCTTTCTTT. Translating it yields CSAKQGAHTEAFF.

The J gene is TRBJ1-1, the V gene TRBV29-1; the D gene is possibly TRBD1 (5 bases). V was shortened by 5 bases and J by 0 bases, with 13 bases between the two germline ends. Per the germline V gene, CDR1 is SQVTM and CDR2 is ANQGSEA. This CDR3 has 14 residues. The CDR3 coding sequence is TGCAGCGTTAAAACGGACAAAATGAACACTGAAGCTTTCTTT. It specifies CSVKTDKMNTEAFF.

About this clonotype itself: A read error is likely, as this CDR3 ends without the conserved phenylalanine or tryptophan. The chain combines TRBV3-1 with TRBJ2-3, with D possibly being TRBD2 (6 bases). The germline V and J ends were trimmed by 4 bases and 0 bases, with 14 bases remaining between them. The CDR3 has 16 residues. Germline values: CDR1 LGHDT, CDR2 YNNKEL (reference sequence). CDR3 region: CASSPLLAGSTDTQYC. CDR3 DNA sequence: TGTGCCAGCAGCCCCCTACTAGCAGGAAGCACAGATACGCAGTATTGT.